These 5 T cell receptor beta chains were sequenced from one sample in a study of blood T cell repertoires in COVID-19. Method: immunoSEQ multiplex PCR; TCRdb's copy keeps in-frame clones and lacks some. The sample lists around 330,000 clones; roughly 85% were seen once. Sequencing input: PBMCs or T cells enriched from blood (not recorded which). These receptor sequences come from a woman in her thirties who had been exposed to COVID-19.

V usage is TRBV29-1 and J usage is TRBJ2-1; TRBD1 is a possible D gene (6 bases). The CDR3 extends over 15 amino acids. Trimming cost V 7 bases and J 0 bases, with 16 bases left between them. Germline V gene data show CDR1 as SQVTM and CDR2 as ANQGSEA. CDR3 amino acids: CSASTGISSYNEQFF. In nucleotides, the CDR3 is TGCAGCGCTTCTACAGGGATAAGCTCCTACAATGAGCAGTTCTTC.

This chain joins TRBV19 and TRBJ2-2, with D perhaps TRBD1 (6 bases). The CDR3 extends over 14 amino acids. Between the trimmed V and J ends, which lost 3 bases and 6 bases, there was a span of 11 bases. Per the germline V gene, CDR1 is LNHDA and CDR2 is SQIVND (reference sequence). CDR3 residues: CASSITGKAGELFF. CDR3 nucleotides: TGTGCCAGTAGTATCACAGGGAAAGCCGGGGAGCTGTTTTTT.

This clone was detected once. The V call is TRBV6-1, the J call TRBJ2-7; TRBD1 might be the D (5 bases). Trimming took 3 bases from V and 7 from J, leaving 10 bases between them. The CDR3 has 12 residues. Per the germline V gene, CDR1 is MNHNS and CDR2 is SASEGT. The CDR3 sequence is CASSESGWEQYF. The CDR3, as DNA: TGTGCCAGCAGTGAGTCAGGGTGGGAGCAGTACTTC.

V and J are TRBV3-1 (or the pseudogene TRBV3-2) and TRBJ1-1; TRBD1 agrees at 8 bases. Per the germline V gene, CDR1 is LGHDT and CDR2 is YNNKEL (reference sequence). The J segment lost 7 bases and the V segment lost 4 bases, leaving 29 bases of the junction unmatched. The CDR3 is 21 amino acids. The CDR3 coding sequence is TGTGCCAGCAGCCCCCTTGGGTTTGGTGACAGGGGCCCGCGAAGGAGAAGTGAAGCTTTCTTT. It yields the protein CASSPLGFGDRGPRRRSEAFF.

The chain has TRBV13 and TRBJ1-1, with 8 bases matching TRBD1. With 5 bases clipped from V and 1 base from J, the junction kept 6 bases outside the gene matches. CDR1 is PRHDT, CDR2 FYEKMQ, per germline (reference sequence). The CDR3 spans 15 residues. CDR3 bases: TGTGCCAGCAGCCTCCCCGGGACAGGGAACACTGAAGCTTTCTTT. It translates to CASSLPGTGNTEAFF.